One and the same sample provided the 15 T cell receptor beta chains below, sequenced in a study of PD-1 blockade in mismatch repair-deficient tumors (dated by TCRdb to about 2017). The time point label, read with the paper, signifies: peripheral blood 12 weeks after first pembrolizumab dose. Library creation used the immunoSEQ multiplex PCR assay. Drawn from immuneACCESS, this table holds only the in-frame rearrangements with V and J called that TCRdb kept. Clones are partly lost; checked studies trace under half to an unresolved V gene and leave the rest unexplained. The sample contains some 84,000 clones, over 70% of them found a single time. The ten largest account for about 2.4% of the sample. The sequencing used peripheral blood, collected 12 weeks after starting pembrolizumab. Receptors were obtained from an adult with mismatch repair-deficient cancer.

The chain joins TRBV27 to TRBJ1-2; D unresolved. CDR3 length equals 14 residues. Between the trimmed V and J ends, which lost 3 bases and 8 bases, there was a span of 16 bases. CDR1 is MNHEY, CDR2 SMNVEV, per germline (reference sequence). The CDR3 spells CASSFSKGGFGYTF. CDR3 nucleotides: TGTGCCAGCAGTTTCTCGAAAGGTGGTTTCGGCTACACCTTC.

The chain employs TRBV7-9 and TRBJ2-7; 10 positions match TRBD2. The J segment lost 6 bases and the V segment lost 5 bases, leaving 4 bases of the junction unmatched. The germline V gene has CDR1 SEHNR and CDR2 FQNEAQ (reference sequence). The CDR3 is 13 residues long. CDR3 in amino acids: CASSLLAGAEQYF. CDR3 DNA sequence: TGTGCCAGCAGCCTGCTAGCGGGAGCCGAGCAGTACTTC.

The chain uses TRBV6-5 and TRBJ2-3; the D is unclear. V was clipped by 7 bases and J by 6 bases, with 14 bases between them. Per the germline V gene, CDR1 is MNHEY and CDR2 is SVGAGI. The CDR3 consists of 13 residues. CDR3: CASTYLASDTQYF. CDR3 bases: TGTGCCAGCACCTACCTCGCTTCCGATACGCAGTATTTT.

The V and J genes are TRBV7-2 and TRBJ1-1; perhaps TRBD1 as D (6 bases). V was clipped by 1 base and J by 4 bases, with 16 bases between them. This CDR3 contains 16 residues. CDR1 and CDR2 from the germline V gene are SGHTA and FQGNSA. The CDR3 DNA reads TGTGCCAGCAGCTTAGGTCCCACGACAGGAATCACTGAAGCTTTCTTT. It specifies CASSLGPTTGITEAFF.

The chain links TRBV5-6 to TRBJ2-1; TRBD2 agrees at 7 bases. The CDR3 length is 16 residues. V dropped 0 bases and J dropped 8; count of bases not matched to a gene: 11. Germline-derived CDR1 and CDR2 are SGHDT and YYEEEE. The CDR3 coding sequence is TGTGCCAGCAGCTTGGGACTATCGGGAGGCGACGATGAGCAGTTCTTC. It encodes CASSLGLSGGDDEQFF.

The chain carries TRBV4-1 and TRBJ2-1; 7 nucleotides match TRBD1. V was clipped by 0 bases and J by 8 bases; unmatched bases: 16. The germline V gene encodes CDR1 MGHRA and CDR2 YSYEKL. This CDR3 contains 18 residues. The CDR3 region has the DNA TGCGCCAGCAGCCAAGAGATAGGCCGACAGGGTAGAGTACATGAGCAGTTCTTC. The encoded protein is CASSQEIGRQGRVHEQFF.

In this sample, this clone turned up a few times. The J gene is TRBJ1-1, the V gene TRBV11-2, with TRBD1 as a possible D gene (6 bases). CDR3 length: 15 amino acids. The germline V gene has CDR1 SGHAT and CDR2 FQNNGV. Trimming removed 2 bases at V and 1 base at J, with 11 bases between. The CDR3 protein is CASSLLTGSNTEAFF. The CDR3 DNA is TGTGCCAGCAGCTTATTAACAGGGTCGAACACTGAAGCTTTCTTT.

The chain carries TRBV5-4 and TRBJ2-1; TRBD1 or TRBD2 may be the D gene (5 bases each). The CDR3 is 15 residues long. Per germline, CDR1 SGHNT and CDR2 YYREEE (reference sequence). Trimming removed 6 bases at V and 3 bases at J, with 16 bases between. The CDR3 protein is CASTVPGTGYNEQFF. The CDR3 DNA follows: TGTGCCAGCACGGTGCCTGGGACCGGCTACAATGAGCAGTTCTTC.

The V and J genes are TRBV29-1 and TRBJ2-5; D possibly corresponds to TRBD1 (5 bases). The germline V gene encodes CDR1 SQVTM and CDR2 ANQGSEA. The length of the CDR3 is 14 residues. Deletions cut 4 bases from V and 1 base from J, with 13 bases between. DNA for the CDR3: TGCAGCGTTGGGGGCGGACCCATCCAAGAGACCCAGTACTTC. Its translation is CSVGGGPIQETQYF.

The chain employs TRBV27 and TRBJ1-2; no definite D call. This CDR3 is built from 13 residues. Trimming removed 4 bases at V and 7 bases at J, with 13 bases between. Germline CDR1 MNHEY, CDR2 SMNVEV (reference sequence). The CDR3 DNA reads as TGTGCCAGCAGTTCATCTCTGACAAGTGGCTACACCTTC. It codes for CASSSSLTSGYTF.

The J gene is TRBJ1-2, the V gene TRBV19; D not resolved. The V and J ends lost 7 bases and 4 bases respectively, with 16 bases between them. This CDR3 is built from 14 residues. CDR1 and CDR2 from the germline V gene are LNHDA and SQIVND (reference sequence). The CDR3 nucleotides are TGTGCCAGTACCTCGTCCGGGGAATCCTATGGCTACACCTTC. Translated, it gives CASTSSGESYGYTF.

Points on this clone: The sample holds other DNA sequences that translate to the same CDR3. The V call is TRBV2, the J call TRBJ2-5, with D hard to call. This CDR3 region has 12 residues. The V end was cut by 1 base, the J end by 5 bases, with 5 bases between. Looked up from germline, CDR1 is SNHLY and CDR2 is FYNNEI. Here the CDR3 reads CASSEVRETQYF. As DNA, the CDR3 is TGTGCCAGCAGTGAAGTTCGGGAGACCCAGTACTTC.

J is TRBJ2-1 and V is TRBV6-6; TRBD1 aligns across 12 bases. Germline-derived CDR1 and CDR2 are MNHNY and SVGAGI (reference sequence). With 5 bases clipped from V and 9 bases from J, the junction kept 11 bases outside the gene matches. The CDR3 loop spans 16 amino acids. CDR3 DNA: TGTGCCAGCAGTCCCCGGGACAGGGGGCTCAGAGGTGAGCAGTTCTTC. Translation: CASSPRDRGLRGEQFF.

CDR3 sequence (DNA): TGTGCCACCCTGGGGGGTTTCTCTGGAAACACCATATATTTT. Amino acid sequence: CATLGGFSGNTIYF. This rearrangement joins TRBV19 to TRBJ1-3; a possible D gene is TRBD1 (5 bases). The V end lost 10 bases, the J end lost 0 bases, and 13 bases lay between the germline ends. Germline V gene lookup returns CDR1 LNHDA and CDR2 SQIVND (reference sequence). The CDR3 is made up of 14 amino acids.

This clone appeared a single time. The V call is TRBV20-1, the J call TRBJ1-3; D is unresolved. With 5 bases removed from V and 6 bases from J, the gap between germline ends came to 8 bases. Germline V lookup: CDR1 DFQATT, CDR2 SNEGSKA (reference sequence). This CDR3 comprises 11 residues. The chain's CDR3 is CSASVQNTIYF. CDR3 DNA sequence: TGCAGTGCTTCAGTCCAAAACACCATATATTTT.